This is a list of T cell receptor beta chains from one sample in a study of T cell repertoires in cytomegalovirus infection. TCRdb recomputed calls from the reads with MiXCR, one row per CDR3 protein. This sample has roughly 990,000 distinct CDR3 sequences, with roughly a third found just once. The antigens these receptors bind are not known. The input for sequencing was cultured CD8+ T cells from PBMCs, taken from culture after CMV antigen stimulation. The receptors shown here come from a human donor in good health (CMV status not recorded). Some clones in this sample may be carry-over from other donors' samples. CDR3s include the opening cysteine and the closing phenylalanine or tryptophan. Fields, in order: V gene, J gene, CDR3 protein.

V: TRBV6-1; J: TRBJ2-7; CDR3: CASRGGQSYKQYF
V: TRBV25-1; J: TRBJ1-4; CDR3: CASSGPLPAGGEKLFF
V: TRBV4-1; J: TRBJ2-4; CDR3: CASSYRDRETDIQYF
V: TRBV7-7; J: TRBJ2-1; CDR3: CASSLSTPGQGAYNEQFF
V: TRBV7-8; J: TRBJ2-4; CDR3: CASSSGQGGIQYF
V: TRBV5-1; J: TRBJ2-7; CDR3: CASSLGPINEQYF
V: TRBV29-1; J: TRBJ2-5; CDR3: CSVDSRLKETQYF
V: TRBV7-9; J: TRBJ2-2; CDR3: CASSSRDPALTGELFF
V: TRBV2; J: TRBJ1-5; CDR3: CASKGNGDSNQPQHF
V: TRBV27; J: TRBJ1-2; CDR3: CGSSLGGGGNYGYTF
V: TRBV20-1; J: TRBJ2-5; CDR3: CSARVAKETQYF
V: TRBV12-3/TRBV12-4; J: TRBJ2-3; CDR3: CASSLALGMRGKDTQYF
V: TRBV28; J: TRBJ1-1; CDR3: CASSWTGLVTEAFF
V: TRBV6-5; J: TRBJ2-5; CDR3: CASRETTGFKETQYF
V: TRBV5-4; J: TRBJ2-5; CDR3: CASSLVTPTFSGGMKETQYF
V: TRBV10-2; J: TRBJ2-3; CDR3: CASSQLAGIADTQYF
V: TRBV6-6; J: TRBJ2-6; CDR3: CASSPEVSSGANVLTF
V: TRBV6-5; J: TRBJ2-3; CDR3: CASRVRGTLPSTDTQYF
V: TRBV20-1; J: TRBJ1-5; CDR3: CSASPGQGQPQHF
V: TRBV7-9; J: TRBJ1-5; CDR3: CASNLPGEPQHF
V: TRBV7-9; J: TRBJ2-1; CDR3: CASTPPDPQTGNEQFF
V: TRBV5-1; J: TRBJ1-4; CDR3: CASKRDKTNEKLFF
V: TRBV7-9; J: TRBJ2-1; CDR3: CASSLLMSSGDNEQFF
V: TRBV6-2/TRBV6-3; J: TRBJ1-3; CDR3: CASSYGISGNTIYF
V: TRBV7-9; J: TRBJ2-5; CDR3: CASSLIGGLETQYF
V: TRBV5-4; J: TRBJ2-7; CDR3: CASSSEVGGEQYF
V: TRBV12-3/TRBV12-4; J: TRBJ1-1; CDR3: CASSLASYFEAFF
V: TRBV27; J: TRBJ1-1; CDR3: CASSLLGSDTEAFF
V: TRBV7-8; J: TRBJ2-6; CDR3: CASSLAGGQGGSGANVLTF
V: TRBV7-3; J: TRBJ2-3; CDR3: CASSLLPGLAAGFTDTQYF
V: TRBV7-8; J: TRBJ2-1; CDR3: CASSLGEGQQFF
V: TRBV7-6; J: TRBJ1-2; CDR3: CASSRIGSLGTF
V: TRBV6-5; J: TRBJ1-2; CDR3: CASSYSSWVNYGYTF
V: TRBV5-6; J: TRBJ1-1; CDR3: CASSLPAGEAFF
V: TRBV7-9; J: TRBJ2-2; CDR3: CASPRENTGELFF
V: TRBV2; J: TRBJ2-6; CDR3: CASSEGLAGSSGANVLTF
V: TRBV4-1; J: TRBJ2-1; CDR3: CASSQVGRNEQFF
V: TRBV7-4; J: TRBJ1-5; CDR3: CASSLVGFDQPQHF
V: TRBV7-2; J: TRBJ1-5; CDR3: CASSLEGSSVQPQHF
V: TRBV6-6; J: TRBJ1-1; CDR3: CASSYSFAFGTARMNTEAFF
V: TRBV6-2/TRBV6-3; J: TRBJ1-5; CDR3: CASSLALGTQPQHF
V: TRBV12-5; J: TRBJ1-1; CDR3: CASGLGTGPGGTNTEAFF
V: TRBV7-2; J: TRBJ2-3; CDR3: CAGSRGTDTQYF
V: TRBV27; J: TRBJ2-1; CDR3: CASSLDSGGYNEQFF
V: TRBV6-6; J: TRBJ2-7; CDR3: CASSYSRGALYEQYF
V: TRBV20-1; J: TRBJ1-5; CDR3: CSARDLINQPQHF
V: TRBV7-9; J: TRBJ1-2; CDR3: CASSGDRVGYTF
V: TRBV24-1; J: TRBJ2-2; CDR3: CATSDRGQGYTGELFF